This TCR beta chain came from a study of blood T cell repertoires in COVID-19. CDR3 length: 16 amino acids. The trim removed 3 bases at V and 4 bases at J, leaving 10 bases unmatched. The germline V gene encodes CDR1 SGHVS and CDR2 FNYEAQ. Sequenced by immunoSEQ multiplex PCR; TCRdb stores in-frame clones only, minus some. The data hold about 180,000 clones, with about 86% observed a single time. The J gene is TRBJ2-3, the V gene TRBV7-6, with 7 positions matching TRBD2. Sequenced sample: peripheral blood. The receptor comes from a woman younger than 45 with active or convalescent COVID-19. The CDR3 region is CASSFIGGGVSDTQYF. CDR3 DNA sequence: TGTGCCAGCAGCTTCATCGGCGGGGGAGTCTCAGATACGCAGTATTTT.